The 30 T cell receptor beta chains below were found in one sample sequenced in a study of CD8+CD57+ T cells in acquired aplastic anemia. The template used for profiling TCR beta VDJ and CDR3 was genomic DNA. From the reads, TCRdb called clonotypes with MiXCR, one entry per CDR3 protein. The data contain more than 250,000 distinct CDR3 sequences, approximately 82% of them singletons. Selection for sequencing was limited to patients who had shown CD8+CD57+ cell expansion by flow cytometry. The sequencing sample was made of sorted CD4+, CD8+, or CD8+CD57+ T cells (not recorded which) from PBMCs. These receptors all come from a human donor with aplastic anemia.

CDR3 sequence: CSARGADRSYF. DNA for the CDR3: TGCAGTGCTAGAGGTGCTGACAGGTCGTACTTC. V gene TRBV20-1 combines with J gene TRBJ2-7, with a weak D call TRBD1 (6 bases). This CDR3 contains 11 residues. CDR1 is DFQATT and CDR2 is SNEGSKA in the germline V gene (reference sequence). Between the trimmed V and J ends, which lost 1 base and 12 bases, there was a span of 13 bases.

V is TRBV7-8 and J is TRBJ2-1; 9 bases map to TRBD2. CDR3 length: 15 residues. Looked up from germline, CDR1 is SGHVS and CDR2 is FQNEAQ. Losses at the gene ends were 2 bases for V and 15 bases for J; bases not matched to a gene: 14. Here the CDR3 reads CASSLSGGGAALSFF. Written as DNA, the CDR3 is TGTGCCAGCAGCTTAAGTGGCGGGGGGGCAGCTCTGTCGTTCTTC.

The rearrangement links TRBV7-9 to TRBJ1-1, with D possibly being TRBD1 (5 bases). This CDR3 has 15 residues. V shed 6 bases and J shed 14 bases, with 28 bases lying between them. Germline V gene data show CDR1 as SEHNR and CDR2 as FQNEAQ (reference sequence). CDR3 bases: TGTGCCAGCAGGGGGGAGGGGACGAGCTCCTACGAGCAGTTCTTT. Its translation is CASRGEGTSSYEQFF.

In the case of this clonotype: Here the CDR3 omits its conserved ending phenylalanine or tryptophan, so a read error is the likely source. The chain combines TRBV7-9 with TRBJ2-3; D not certain. Germline V gene lookup returns CDR1 SEHNR and CDR2 FQNEAQ (reference sequence). The V and J ends lost 1 base and 11 bases respectively, with 10 bases between them. CDR3 length: 12 residues. The CDR3 spells CASSLGSSRQYV. The CDR3 region has the DNA TGTGCCAGCAGCTTAGGTTCCAGTAGGCAGTATGTT.

The chain uses TRBV7-3 and TRBJ2-1, with 9 bases aligning to TRBD1. CDR3 length: 15 amino acids. Losses at the gene ends were 6 bases for V and 13 bases for J; bases not matched to a gene: 16. The germline gives CDR1 SGHTA, CDR2 FQGTGA. The CDR3 DNA is TGTGCCAGCAGTGGGACAGGGACTTGGGGAGAGACCCAGTTCTTC. This translates into CASSGTGTWGETQFF.

V usage is TRBV7-8 and J usage is TRBJ2-5, with 9 bases matching TRBD1. V shed 5 bases, J shed 5 bases, and the junction held 18 bases outside the gene matches. CDR3 length: 18 residues. Germline V gene sequence: CDR1 SGHVS, CDR2 FQNEAQ. In nucleotides, the CDR3 is TGTGCCAGCAGCCTCTCTCCTCGACAGGGGGTAGCGGTGGAGACCCAGTACTTC. This encodes CASSLSPRQGVAVETQYF. The full variable domain, completed using reference TRBV7-8 and TRBJ2-5, is GAGVSQSPRYKVAKRGQDVALRCDPISGHVSLFWYQQALGQGPEFLTYFQNEAQLDKSGLPSDRFFAERPEGSVSTLKIQRTQQEDSAVYLCASSLSPRQGVAVETQYFGPGTRLLVL.

The chain has TRBV7-9 and TRBJ2-5; D gene ambiguous. CDR1 SEHNR and CDR2 FQNEAQ come from the germline V gene (reference sequence). V dropped 11 bases and J dropped 5 bases, with 24 bases sitting between them. The CDR3 is 15 residues long. CDR3 DNA sequence: TGTGCCGGACGCTTGGCCCGCGAGACAAAGGAGACCCAGTACTTC. This encodes CAGRLARETKETQYF.

In the case of this clonotype: The CDR3 ends on some other residue instead of the conserved phenylalanine or tryptophan, so this is likely a read error. Because the CDR3's place on the DNA is in doubt, the DNA is left out and the CDR3 is given as listed by TCRdb. V and J are TRBV7-2 and TRBJ2-5; the table's D gene call, TRBD1, was not cross checked with the DNA. Germline lookup yields CDR1 SGHTA and CDR2 FQGNSA. The CDR3 length is 12 residues, termini included. The chain's CDR3 is CASSGGEGTKYC.

This clonotype appeared many times. The chain is built from TRBV30 and TRBJ2-3, with D possibly being TRBD2 (5 bases). Germline assignment: CDR1 GTSNPN and CDR2 SVGIG (reference sequence). The CDR3 contains 13 residues. Trimming left V 7 bases short and J 6 bases short, with 17 bases between. This CDR3 reads CASTRTSADTQYF. CDR3 coding DNA: TGTGCCTCAACCCGGACTTCCGCTGATACGCAGTATTTT.

Comment on this clonotype: The conserved phenylalanine or tryptophan normally closing the CDR3 is absent here, so this likely arose from a read error. No DNA is shown, since the ends of the CDR3 on it are uncertain; the CDR3 is the one TCRdb lists. The chain uses TRBV15 and TRBJ1-2. The germline CDR1 and CDR2 sequences are LNHNV and YYDKDF (reference sequence). The CDR3 is made up of 16 amino acids, end residues included. CDR3 in amino acids: CATSTRSRQVTQDFSP.

This clonotype was observed once. A read error is possible here, since a much larger clone lies one base away. The chain combines TRBV7-9 with TRBJ1-1; 7 bases fit TRBD1. With the DNA end fitting TRBJ2-5 better, the J assignment may be wrong. Germline V CDR1 and CDR2: SEHNR, FQNEAQ (reference sequence). This CDR3 spans 12 amino acids. The CDR3 sequence is CASKGARESQYF. The CDR3 nucleotides are TGTGCCAGCAAGGGGGCTAGGGAGTCCCAGTACTTC.

This clonotype came up once. The CDR3 carries no conserved terminal phenylalanine or tryptophan, so it likely arises from a read error. The limits of the CDR3 on the DNA are not certain, so only TCRdb's listed CDR3 is given. The V gene is TRBV7-9, the J gene TRBJ1-2; the table's D gene call, TRBD1, was not cross checked with the DNA. From its first to its last residue, the CDR3 has 13 amino acids. In germline, CDR1 is SEHNR, CDR2 FQNEAQ (reference sequence). The CDR3 protein is CASSLGLAGGYDV.

The J gene is TRBJ2-7, the V gene TRBV15, with D perhaps TRBD1 (6 bases). The CDR3 extends over 16 amino acids. Trimming removed 4 bases at V and 3 bases at J, with 19 bases between. Germline V gives CDR1 LNHNV, CDR2 YYDKDF (reference sequence). CDR3: CATSTRSVVRGYEQYF. The CDR3, as DNA: TGTGCCACCAGCACTCGGTCAGTGGTCAGGGGCTACGAGCAGTACTTC.

Remarks on this clonotype: The conserved final phenylalanine or tryptophan is absent from the CDR3, which likely points to a read error. The limits of the CDR3 on the DNA are not certain, so only TCRdb's listed CDR3 is given. V is TRBV9 and J is TRBJ2-3; the table names TRBD2, a call not compared with the DNA. Germline CDR1 reads SGDLS; CDR2 reads YYNGEE. Inclusive of both ends, the CDR3 amounts to 13 amino acids. Here the CDR3 reads CASGEGLAESHYV.

This clonotype appeared a few times. A read error may produce the germline difference seen at one junction end. The chain is built from TRBV7-2 and TRBJ2-3, with D unclear. CDR1 is SGHTA and CDR2 is FQGNSA in the germline V gene. This CDR3 comprises 14 residues. The CDR3 sequence is CASSFDPDGTALPF. CDR3 nucleotide sequence: TGTGCCAGCAGCTTTGATCCAGACGGCACAGCCCTTCCTTTT.

The chain joins TRBV7-2 to TRBJ2-3; no clear D gene. Near its end, the DNA agrees better with TRBJ1-5, so the J call may be wrong. From germline, CDR1 is SGHTA and CDR2 FQGNSA. The CDR3 has 13 amino acids. The DNA for the CDR3 is TGTGCCAGCAGCTCGAGCGGGGTAGATCCCCAGCATTTT. Translated: CASSSSGVDPQHF.

The chain carries TRBV2 and TRBJ2-1, with D possibly matching TRBD2 (5 bases). The CDR3 is made up of 13 amino acids. The V end lost 6 bases, the J end lost 12 bases, and 18 bases lay between the germline ends. Germline lookup yields CDR1 SNHLY and CDR2 FYNNEI. CDR3 nucleotides: TGTGCCAGCAGCGACGGGGTTACCCGTGGGCAGTTCTTC. Protein sequence: CASSDGVTRGQFF. Full variable domain (rest looked up from reference TRBV2 and TRBJ2-1): EPEVTQTPSHQVTQMGQEVILRCVPISNHLYFYWYRQILGQKVEFLVSFYNNEISEKSEIFDDQFSVERPDGSNFTLKIRSTKLEDSAMYFCASSDGVTRGQFFGPGTRLTVL.

The gene calls are TRBV7-8 and TRBJ2-7, with 12 bases that match TRBD1. Per the germline V gene, CDR1 is SGHVS and CDR2 is FQNEAQ. This CDR3 contains 18 residues. J was trimmed by 4 bases and V by 5 bases; bases with no gene match: 15. Here the CDR3 DNA reads TGTGCCAGCAGCCCGCGTCCCGGGACAGGGGGCACTCAGTACGAGCAGTACGTC. This encodes CASSPRPGTGGTQYEQYV.

This clonotype appeared a single time. J is TRBJ1-2 and V is TRBV7-8; TRBD1 is a possible D gene (6 bases). Trimming cost V 3 bases and J 10 bases, with 24 bases left between them. The V gene's germline CDR1 is SGHVS and CDR2 FQNEAQ. The CDR3 runs 16 residues. The CDR3 loop is CASSLEGGRVTHDYTF. The CDR3 nucleotides read TGTGCCAGCAGCTTGGAGGGGGGCCGCGTTACGCATGACTACACCTTC.

Many counts were recorded for this clonotype. This chain connects TRBV9 to TRBJ2-3; a possible D gene is TRBD2 (7 bases). V was trimmed by 0 bases and J by 6 bases, leaving 14 bases between them. Germline assignment: CDR1 SGDLS and CDR2 YYNGEE. This CDR3 comprises 15 residues. The CDR3, as DNA: TGTGCCAGCAGCGTAGGCGGGGGCCCCGAGGATACGCAGTATTTT. Translated, it gives CASSVGGGPEDTQYF.

Concerning this clonotype: The germline gene is not matched at one end of the junction; a read error may be the cause. The chain carries TRBV24-1 and TRBJ1-4; D might be TRBD1 (5 bases). Looked up from germline, CDR1 is KGHDR and CDR2 is SFDVKD. This CDR3 is built from 17 residues. CDR3 DNA: TGTGCCACCAGTGATCCTTCAGGAGGACAACTATATCTACACCTGTGTTTT. Protein product: CATSDPSGGQLYLHLCF.

The J gene is TRBJ2-5, the V gene TRBV7-8; 7 bases agree with TRBD1. This CDR3 contains 15 residues. V lost 3 bases and J lost 11; bases outside the gene matches: 15. Germline V CDR1 and CDR2: SGHVS, FQNEAQ. DNA of the CDR3: TGTGCCAGCAGCTTTGACCCAGACGGGACAGCGCCTCAGTACTTC. Its protein is CASSFDPDGTAPQYF.

A remark on this clonotype: Since no conserved phenylalanine or tryptophan closes the CDR3, a read error is the likely cause. The chain links TRBV19 to TRBJ1-2, with TRBD1 matching 12 bases. The CDR3 is made up of 17 amino acids. Germline trimming cut 5 bases from V and 0 bases from J; bases unmatched to any gene: 7. CDR1 and CDR2 (germline): LNHDA, SQIVND (reference sequence). The CDR3 nucleotides read TGTGCCAGTAGTTCCCGGGACAGGGGGCGCACTAACTATGGCTACACCTCC. Protein sequence: CASSSRDRGRTNYGYTS.

In this sample, this clonotype turned up many times. V and J are TRBV4-3 and TRBJ1-6, with D possibly being TRBD1 (6 bases). Germline V gives CDR1 LGHNA, CDR2 YSLEER. V lost 0 bases, J lost 7 bases, and 13 bases lay in between. This CDR3 region has 16 residues. CDR3 loop: CASSQDRGQGNSPLHF. DNA for the CDR3: TGCGCCAGCAGCCAAGATCGAGGGCAGGGGAATTCACCCCTCCACTTT.

The V gene is TRBV20-1, the J gene TRBJ1-1; D is undetermined. V lost 4 bases, J lost 2 bases, and 17 bases lay in between. Germline V gene sequence: CDR1 DFQATT, CDR2 SNEGSKA (reference sequence). The CDR3 extends over 15 amino acids. The CDR3 sequence is CSATGWSRKNTEAFF. As DNA, the CDR3 is TGCAGTGCTACCGGGTGGAGCCGCAAAAACACTGAAGCTTTCTTT.

The chain combines TRBV7-8 with TRBJ2-3, with 7 bases that match TRBD2. CDR1 is SGHVS, CDR2 FQNEAQ, per germline. V trimming: 3 bases; J trimming: 8 bases; junction bases outside the gene matches: 11. The CDR3 covers 15 residues. The CDR3 loop is CASSLTGGAATTQYF. The CDR3 nucleotides are TGTGCCAGCAGCTTGACGGGAGGCGCCGCAACTACGCAGTATTTT. The full variable domain, its missing parts supplied by reference TRBV7-8 and TRBJ2-3, is GAGVSQSPRYKVAKRGQDVALRCDPISGHVSLFWYQQALGQGPEFLTYFQNEAQLDKSGLPSDRFFAERPEGSVSTLKIQRTQQEDSAVYLCASSLTGGAATTQYFGPGTRLTVL.

The V and J genes are TRBV25-1 and TRBJ1-3; TRBD1 agrees at 11 bases. V was clipped by 7 bases and J by 9 bases; unmatched bases: 2. CDR1 is MGHDK, CDR2 SYGVNS, per germline. CDR3 size: 12 residues. For the CDR3, the DNA is TGTGCCAGCACGGGACAGGGGGGCACCATATATTTT. Translation: CASTGQGGTIYF. The complete variable domain, with remaining parts taken from reference TRBV25-1 and TRBJ1-3, reads EADIYQTPRYLVIGTGKKITLECSQTMGHDKMYWYQQDPGMELHLIHYSYGVNSTEKGDLSSESTVSRIRTEHFPLTLESARPSHTSQYLCASTGQGGTIYFGEGSWLTVV.

The chain couples TRBV19 to TRBJ1-5, with D hard to call. Germline assignment: CDR1 LNHDA and CDR2 SQIVND (reference sequence). The V end was cut by 5 bases, the J end by 4 bases, with 6 bases between. The CDR3 has 12 residues. CDR3 amino acids: CASSRQNQPQHF. Written as DNA, the CDR3 is TGTGCCAGTAGTCGACAAAATCAGCCCCAGCATTTT.

In its sample, this clonotype was seen a few times. This chain links TRBV19 with TRBJ1-2; D is unclear. CDR1 is LNHDA, CDR2 SQIVND, per germline (reference sequence). Trimming stripped 7 bases from V and 8 bases from J, with 23 bases between. This CDR3 is 15 amino acids long. The CDR3 region has the DNA TGTGCCAGTACGTTAAGCGTTGGCCAGGAGAAGGGCTACACCTTC. It is translated as CASTLSVGQEKGYTF.

The sample holds one count of this clonotype. The missing conserved phenylalanine or tryptophan at the end of this CDR3 makes a read error likely. It is unclear where the CDR3 begins or ends on the DNA, so no DNA is shown, and the CDR3 is as TCRdb lists it. The chain couples TRBV7-3 to TRBJ2-5; TRBD2 is taken as the D call from the table, unchecked against the DNA. The CDR3 contains 12 residues when both ends are counted. The germline gives CDR1 SGHTA, CDR2 FQGTGA. The CDR3 loop is CARQGARETQDY.